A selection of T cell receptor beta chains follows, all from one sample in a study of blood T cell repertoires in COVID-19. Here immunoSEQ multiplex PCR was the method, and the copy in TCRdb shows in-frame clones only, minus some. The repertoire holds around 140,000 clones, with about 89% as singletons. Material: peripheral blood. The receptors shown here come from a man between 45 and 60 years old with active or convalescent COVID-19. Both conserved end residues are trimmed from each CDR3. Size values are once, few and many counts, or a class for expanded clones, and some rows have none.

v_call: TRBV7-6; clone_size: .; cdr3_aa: ASSLAPGQGSTYEQY
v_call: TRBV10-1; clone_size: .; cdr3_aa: ASSDGRVRTGELF
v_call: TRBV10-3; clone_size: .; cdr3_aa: ATLSTVNSGNTIY
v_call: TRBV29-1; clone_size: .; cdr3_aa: SVAGGTGSSYEQY
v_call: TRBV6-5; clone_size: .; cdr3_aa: ASSYNGGRNEQY
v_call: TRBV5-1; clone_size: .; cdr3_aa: ASKTSGGYEQY
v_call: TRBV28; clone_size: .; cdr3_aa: ASSLSSGGLYEQY
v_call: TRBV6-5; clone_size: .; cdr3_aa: ASSYSGGSSYNEQF
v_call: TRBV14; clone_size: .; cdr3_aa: ASSQEAGGFDEQF
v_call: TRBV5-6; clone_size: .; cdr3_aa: ASSPGLAYEQY
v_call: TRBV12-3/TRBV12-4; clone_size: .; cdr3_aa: ASSWTGEKLF
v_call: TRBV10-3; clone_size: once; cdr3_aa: AISDIGRAGNEQF
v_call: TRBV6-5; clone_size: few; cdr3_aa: ASRFLETQY
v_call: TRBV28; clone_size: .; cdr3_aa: ASRLIYSGLDTEAF
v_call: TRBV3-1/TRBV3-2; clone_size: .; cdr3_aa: ASSQDLETGGGDQPQH
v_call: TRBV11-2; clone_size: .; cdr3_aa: ASSKDRGKSSGANVLT
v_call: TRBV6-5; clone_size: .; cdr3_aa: ASSSDRGVYNSPLH
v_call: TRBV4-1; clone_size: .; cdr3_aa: ASSQEGTGWREQY
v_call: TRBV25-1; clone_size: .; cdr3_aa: ASSEPFTGELF
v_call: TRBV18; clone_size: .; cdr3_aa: ASSPSDSNQPQH
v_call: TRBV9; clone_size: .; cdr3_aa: ASSQLGTGFTGELF
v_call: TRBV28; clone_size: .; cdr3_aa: ASIRGGERYGYT
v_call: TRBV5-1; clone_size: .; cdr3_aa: ASSVGQGYEGQY
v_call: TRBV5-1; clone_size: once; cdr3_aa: ASSLRTSGRGLETQY
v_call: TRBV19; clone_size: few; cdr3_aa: ASSPDSPYGYT
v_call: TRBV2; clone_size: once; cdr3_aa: ASSLNALGQGLTGELF
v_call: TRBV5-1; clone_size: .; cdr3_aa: ASSLVGTAGNTIY
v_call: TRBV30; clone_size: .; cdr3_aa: AWSARTVSGKLF
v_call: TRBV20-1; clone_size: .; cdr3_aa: SASGPGSAGYT
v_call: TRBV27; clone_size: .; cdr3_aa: ASRLQGASEAF
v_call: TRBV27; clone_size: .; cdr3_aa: ASSPGQKIANYGYT
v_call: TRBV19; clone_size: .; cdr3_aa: ASSILASGYNEQF
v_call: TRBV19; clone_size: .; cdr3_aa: ASSIKNEHGNNSPLH
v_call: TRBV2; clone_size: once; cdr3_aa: ASRKETGILADTQY
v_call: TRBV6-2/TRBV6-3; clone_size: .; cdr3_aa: ASSTHRAGMLYT